This T cell receptor (beta chain) was identified in a study of tumour-infiltrating T cells in Burkitt lymphoma. Across the whole study: Productive clonality predicted overall and progression-free survival.

A remark on this clone: Its target is unknown.

Measured with immunoSEQ multiplex PCR; TCRdb has only the in-frame clones, and not every one. The sample gives 46,000 or so clones, around 32% of which show up once; 2.9% is in the top ten. Study observations and caveats: Public clonotypes, several, appeared across numerous Burkitt lymphoma patients.

The CDR3 is 15 amino acids. The germline CDR1 and CDR2 sequences are LNHDA and SQIVND (reference sequence). Deletions cut 5 bases from V and 8 bases from J, with 21 bases between. The sample was tumor tissue. This sequence was found in a human donor with Burkitt lymphoma. V usage is TRBV19 and J usage is TRBJ1-2; D ambiguous. CDR3 in amino acids: CASSRSRTGFDGYTF. CDR3 sequence (DNA): TGTGCCAGTAGTCGCTCCCGGACTGGGTTTGACGGCTACACCTTC.